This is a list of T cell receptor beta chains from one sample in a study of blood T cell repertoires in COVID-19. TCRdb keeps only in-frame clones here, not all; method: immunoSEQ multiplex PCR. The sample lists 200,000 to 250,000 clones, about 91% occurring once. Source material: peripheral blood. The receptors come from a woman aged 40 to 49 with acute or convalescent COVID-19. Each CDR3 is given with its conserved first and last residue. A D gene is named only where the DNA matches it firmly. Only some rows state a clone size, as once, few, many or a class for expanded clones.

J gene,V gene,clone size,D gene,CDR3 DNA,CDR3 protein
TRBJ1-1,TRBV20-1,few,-,TGCAGTGCTAGTCGCAGCACTGAAGCTTTCTTT,CSASRSTEAFF
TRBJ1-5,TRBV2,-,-,TGTGCCAGCAGTGCGGACACGCCTAATCAGCCCCAGCATTTT,CASSADTPNQPQHF
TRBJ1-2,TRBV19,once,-,TGTGCCAGTAGTATAGTTAAGGGGCACGGCTACACCTTC,CASSIVKGHGYTF
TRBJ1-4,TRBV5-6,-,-,TGTGCCAGCAGCGGGCCTTTTGCAACTAATGAAAAACTGTTTTTT,CASSGPFATNEKLFF
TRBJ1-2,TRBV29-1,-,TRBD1,TGCAGCGCCTGGGGACAGACGAGCTATGGCTACACCTTC,CSAWGQTSYGYTF
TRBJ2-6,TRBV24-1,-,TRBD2,TGTGCCACCAGTGGCGGGGGGGACGGGGCCAACGTCCTGACTTTC,CATSGGGDGANVLTF
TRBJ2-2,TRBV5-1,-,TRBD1,TGCGCCAGCTCCCCAGGGGGCGTGTATCCCGGGGAGCTGTTTTTT,CASSPGGVYPGELFF
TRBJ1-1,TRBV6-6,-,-,TGTGCCAGCAGTTTCCGAGGGGGGGATGAAGCTTTCTTT,CASSFRGGDEAFF
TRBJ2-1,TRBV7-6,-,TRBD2,TGTGCCAGCAGCTTAGGCCGTTGGGAGGGCAATGAGCAGTTCTTC,CASSLGRWEGNEQFF
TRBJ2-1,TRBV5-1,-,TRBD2,TGCGCCAGCAGTTACCTAGCGGGGGGAGAAAATGAGCAGTTCTTC,CASSYLAGGENEQFF
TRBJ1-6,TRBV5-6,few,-,TGTGCCAGCAGCCCTGGCAGGGGTATTCAACCCCTCCACTTT,CASSPGRGIQPLHF
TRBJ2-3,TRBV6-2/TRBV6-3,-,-,TGTGCCAGCAGTCCCCCGGGACTTTTTGATACGCAGTATTTT,CASSPPGLFDTQYF
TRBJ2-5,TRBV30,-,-,TGTGCCTGGAGGGCGTCACTAGAGGAACAAGAGACCCAGTACTTC,CAWRASLEEQETQYF
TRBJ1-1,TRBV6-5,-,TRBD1,TGTGCCAGCAGTTACGACAGGGGCACTGAAGCTTTCTTT,CASSYDRGTEAFF
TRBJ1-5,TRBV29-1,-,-,TGCAGCGTCGAGGGAATAGGCCAGCCCCAGCATTTT,CSVEGIGQPQHF
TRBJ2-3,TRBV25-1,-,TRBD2,TGTGCCACCCAAGGCTTGAGCGGGGGTTACGCAGATACGCAGTATTTT,CATQGLSGGYADTQYF
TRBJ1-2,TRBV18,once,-,TGTGCCAGCTCACCGGACAAACTCTATGGCTACACCTTC,CASSPDKLYGYTF
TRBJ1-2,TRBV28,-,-,TGTGCCAGCAGTTTAGAGGACACCCTCAACTATGGCTACACCTTC,CASSLEDTLNYGYTF
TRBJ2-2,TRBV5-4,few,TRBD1,TGTGCCAGCAGCTTGGCCTCCTACAGGGGGAACACCGGGGAGCTGTTTTTT,CASSLASYRGNTGELFF
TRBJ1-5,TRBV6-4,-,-,TGTGCCAGCAGCCCCGACAGTCTGGGTCAGCCCCAGCATTTT,CASSPDSLGQPQHF
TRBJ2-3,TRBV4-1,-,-,TGCGCCAGCAGCCAAGAGAGACCGGGAGCGCCGCAGTATTTT,CASSQERPGAPQYF
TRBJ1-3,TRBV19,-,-,TGTGCCAGTAGAGTATGGGCGAACTCTGGAAACACCATATATTTT,CASRVWANSGNTIYF
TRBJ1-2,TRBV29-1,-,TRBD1,TGCAGCGCCGAGGGGGCCGCAGGCTACACCTTC,CSAEGAAGYTF
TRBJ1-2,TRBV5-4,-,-,TGTGCCAGCAGCTTCTTAGTTCCGGGGACTGTTCATGGCTACACCTTC,CASSFLVPGTVHGYTF
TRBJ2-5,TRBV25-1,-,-,TGTGCCAGCACCCAGCATCAGGGAACCCAAGAGACCCAGTACTTC,CASTQHQGTQETQYF
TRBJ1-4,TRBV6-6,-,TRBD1,TGTGCCAGCAGTCAACTGCGGACAGGGGGGGAAAAACTGTTTTTT,CASSQLRTGGEKLFF
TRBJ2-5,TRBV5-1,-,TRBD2,TGCGCCAGCAGCCGGGGACTAGCGGGAGAGACCCAGTACTTC,CASSRGLAGETQYF
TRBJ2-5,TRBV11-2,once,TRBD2,TGTGCCAGCAGCTTAGGTTCAGGGACTAGCGGGGGGGCAGGGGAGACCCAGTACTTC,CASSLGSGTSGGAGETQYF
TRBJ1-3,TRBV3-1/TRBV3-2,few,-,TGTGCCAGCACCCGGAGTTCTGGAAACACCATATATTTT,CASTRSSGNTIYF
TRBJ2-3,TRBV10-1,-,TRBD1,TGCGCCAGCAGTGAGTCTGGACAGGGGTTGGGAGATACGCAGTATTTT,CASSESGQGLGDTQYF
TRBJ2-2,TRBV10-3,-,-,TGTGCCATCCCTGGCGGGGACAGAGACACCGGGGAGCTGTTTTTT,CAIPGGDRDTGELFF
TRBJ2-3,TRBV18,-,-,TGTGCCAGCTCACCGGTCAGGGGCACAGATACGCAGTATTTT,CASSPVRGTDTQYF
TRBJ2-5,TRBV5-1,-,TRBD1,TGCGCCAGCAGCTTTCGAGGGGGCGAAGAGACCCAGTACTTC,CASSFRGGEETQYF
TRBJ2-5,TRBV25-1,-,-,TGTGCCAGCAGTTGGGGGCGAGAGACCCAGTACTTC,CASSWGRETQYF
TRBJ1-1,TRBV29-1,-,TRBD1,TGCAGCGTTGAAGATCTTGGGGACAGGGGAACGGGTGAAGCTTTCTTT,CSVEDLGDRGTGEAFF
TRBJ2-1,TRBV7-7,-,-,TGTGCCAGCAGCCCGGTGGAGGGACCCCCCTACAATGAGCAGTTCTTC,CASSPVEGPPYNEQFF
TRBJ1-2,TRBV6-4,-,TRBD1,TGTGCCAGCAGGGAACGACAGGGAATGGGTGGCTACACCTTC,CASRERQGMGGYTF
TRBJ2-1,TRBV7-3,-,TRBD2,TGTGCCAGCAGCTTAAGCGGACTAGCGGGGGGGCAAATCCATGAGCAGTTCTTC,CASSLSGLAGGQIHEQFF
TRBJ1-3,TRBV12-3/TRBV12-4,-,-,TGTGCCAGCAGTCTCCTTGGAAACACCATATATTTT,CASSLLGNTIYF
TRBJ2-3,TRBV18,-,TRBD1,TGTGCCAGCTCACCAGGGACAGGGGGCACAGATACGCAGTATTTT,CASSPGTGGTDTQYF
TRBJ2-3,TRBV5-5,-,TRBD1,TGTGCCAGCAGCCCCGTCACAGGGGGGATGGCAGATACGCAGTATTTT,CASSPVTGGMADTQYF
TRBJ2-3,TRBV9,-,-,TGTGCCAGCAGCGTAGAGACAGGCCTCTTTGGAACAGATACGCAGTATTTT,CASSVETGLFGTDTQYF
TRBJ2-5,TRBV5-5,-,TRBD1,TGTGCCAGCAGCTGGACCGGGACAGGGGGGTCTGGCCCCGACTTC,CASSWTGTGGSGPDF
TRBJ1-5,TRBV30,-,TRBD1,TGTGCCATCGACAGGGGAAGCAATCAGCCCCAGCATTTT,CAIDRGSNQPQHF
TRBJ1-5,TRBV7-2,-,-,TGTGCCAGCAGCTTGGAGGGACTCTACAATCAGCCCCAGCATTTT,CASSLEGLYNQPQHF
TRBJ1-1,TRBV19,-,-,TGTGCCAGTAGCTTAGACACTTTGAACACTGAAGCTTTCTTT,CASSLDTLNTEAFF
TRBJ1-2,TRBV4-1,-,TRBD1,TGCGCCAGCAGCCAAGGGCAGGGGGTTAAAGGCTACACCTTC,CASSQGQGVKGYTF
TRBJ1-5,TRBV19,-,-,TGTGCCAGTAGGAACCGGGAGGGCCGGGGCAATCAGCCCCAGCATTTT,CASRNREGRGNQPQHF
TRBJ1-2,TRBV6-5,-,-,TGTGCCAGCAGGGGAGGACTCCGGGGCTATGGCTACACCTTC,CASRGGLRGYGYTF
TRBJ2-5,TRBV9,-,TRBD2,TGTGCCAGCAGCCCCGGGGGGGGCGGAGAGACCCAGTACTTC,CASSPGGGGETQYF
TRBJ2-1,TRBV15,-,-,TGTGCCACCAGCAGAGTCGGGGATCACAATGAGCAGTTCTTC,CATSRVGDHNEQFF
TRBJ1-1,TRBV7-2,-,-,TGTGCCAGCAGCTGGACAGCGAACACTGAAGCTTTCTTT,CASSWTANTEAFF
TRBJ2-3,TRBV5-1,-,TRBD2,TGCGCCAGCAGCAAGACTAGCGGAAACACAGATACGCAGTATTTT,CASSKTSGNTDTQYF
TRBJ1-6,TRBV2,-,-,TGTGCCAGCAGTGAGTACCTAGGGGGAGCGTCACCCCTCCACTTT,CASSEYLGGASPLHF